This T cell receptor beta chain was sequenced in a study of T cell responses to AZD1222 COVID-19 vaccine. Study-level findings and limits: Nearly half of the spike-specific TCRs reportedly recognize variant regions that carry no mutations. Among AZD1222 vaccinees, only 6 or 7 were seropositive at baseline. Females outnumbered males among donors, who were mostly white British; clonal diversity was possibly underestimated.

On this clone: The antigen remains unidentified.

Germline CDR1 SGHRS, CDR2 YFSETQ. This CDR3 is built from 14 residues. Trimming left V 2 bases short and J 0 bases short, with 9 bases between. Here immunoSEQ multiplex PCR was the method, and the copy in TCRdb shows in-frame clones only, minus some. The sample lists 130,000 to 150,000 clones, about 91% occurring once. Material: peripheral blood, obtained on day 0 of AZD1222 vaccination. This rearrangement joins TRBV5-1 to TRBJ2-7, with D hard to call. The origin of this receptor is an adult in good health. The CDR3 loop reads CASSFLASSYEQYF. Written as DNA, the CDR3 is TGCGCCAGCAGCTTCCTCGCCAGCTCCTACGAGCAGTACTTC.